This T cell receptor beta chain comes out of a study of tumor-infiltrating lymphocytes in primary liver carcinoma. The CDR3 has 16 amino acids. Losses at the gene ends were 5 bases for V and 6 bases for J; bases not matched to a gene: 14. The germline V gene has CDR1 MNHNS and CDR2 SASEGT. Extraction of RNA together with DNA used roughly 19-31 mg of unsorted bulk tissue. Resecting the tumor surgically was how the patients' primary liver carcinoma was treated. A constant-region primer primed TCR beta cDNA synthesis from about 530 ng of total RNA. Three rounds of nested multiplex PCR with slightly modified ARM-PCR produced TCR beta libraries. The first two PCR rounds, approximately 11 cycles each, used TRBV1-TRBV30 forward primers and a C-beta reverse primer. One entry per CDR3 protein, called by TCRdb with MiXCR from the multiplex PCR reads. The table has tens of thousands of distinct CDR3 sequences, about 70% seen once.

Study findings and constraints: For tumor-adjacent and tumor-blood pairs, overlap was less than that seen for tumor region pairs.

For this clonotype: Its antigen is still unknown.

The receptor comes from a man aged 35-49 years with primary liver carcinoma and hepatitis B virus infection. Sequenced material: liver tumor tissue from sampling region 2. Subset in this sample: tumor region T2, inferior pole. V usage is TRBV6-1 and J usage is TRBJ2-3; 7 nucleotides agree with TRBD2. The CDR3 protein is CASSRLAGLTTDTQYF. CDR3 in DNA: TGTGCCAGCAGTCGGTTAGCGGGTTTAACCACTGATACGCAGTATTTT.